This T cell receptor beta chain was documented in a study of blood T cell repertoires in COVID-19 (dated by TCRdb to the early 2020s). Broadly, across the study: Collaborator samples came from the United States, Italy and Spain and covered acute and convalescent phases of COVID-19. The sample metadata nearly always contained a de-identified subject ID, COVID-19 status, age in years and sex. HLA class I and class II types, where available, came from metadata supplied by the sample provider rather than from assay-based typing. Subjects who had been exposed to COVID-19, were actively infected with it, or had recovered from it provided the deeply sampled blood TCRbeta repertoires that made up the dataset. Samples were obtained from the ongoing ImmuneRACE study (first 160 participants) and from roughly 1,300 subjects provided by 6 global collaborators. A freely available public database, intended as a resource for researchers studying the immune response to SARS-CoV-2, is where the repertoires were released. The prospective study material was composed of cDNA or gDNA derived from T cells, B-cell-depleted T cells, or PBMCs. The paper's findings and limits, for the study overall: How much clinical and demographic metadata was included differed by source and by participant, and the metadata was provided uncurated.

Sequences SNHLY (CDR1) and FYNNEI (CDR2) are obtained from the germline V gene. V is cut by 6 bases and J by 0 bases, and the space between the germline ends is 13 bases. Measured from the cysteine to the phenylalanine, the CDR3 is 15 residues long. CDR3 DNA is the only sequence kept; it has 45 bases, read in frame from the first base. TCRbeta CDR3 regions were amplified from genomic DNA using the immunoSEQ Assay, a bias-controlled multiplex PCR. Concerning the study's data processing: Within the assay, amplification of reference gene primers was used to estimate how many nucleated cells each sample contained. Sequence reads were collapsed and filtered to measure the absolute abundance of every unique TCRbeta CDR3 rearrangement. For each sample, productive Simpson clonality was calculated as the square root of Simpson's diversity index across productive rearrangements. As stored in TCRdb, this immuneACCESS dataset retains in-frame rearrangements with V and J assigned. A fraction of the clones does not appear; measured against another copy, unresolved V genes explain less than half of the discrepancy, and the remainder lacks a known reason. That table supplies the V and J calls and clone size; D and trimming were determined from the DNA. In all, the sample holds some 200,000 clones, and around 80% of those were seen once. Of the sample, about 6.9% is held by the ten largest clones.

Collaborating institutions collected whole blood in K2EDTA tubes following their own protocols. For TCRbeta analysis, collaborator samples were shipped as frozen whole blood, as isolated PBMCs, or as DNA extracted from either sample type. On this clone itself: It lacks a known antigen. The record has no base qualities; no much larger clone is one base away.

This receptor was taken from a human donor with acute or convalescent COVID-19. The donor label of this sample is uncertain. Input material: peripheral blood. The chain links TRBV2 with TRBJ2-3; no D segment can be confidently identified. Here the CDR3 is given as CASSTSPGSTDTQYF. Read as DNA, the sequence is TGTGCCAGCAGCACTTCTCCTGGTAGCACAGATACGCAGTATTTT. The full variable domain, with segments outside the CDR3 supplied by the reference TRBV2 and TRBJ2-3 proteins, appears as EPEVTQTPSHQVTQMGQEVILRCVPISNHLYFYWYRQILGQKVEFLVSFYNNEISEKSEIFDDQFSVERPDGSNFTLKIRSTKLEDSAMYFCASSTSPGSTDTQYFGPGTRLTVL.